A selection of T cell receptor beta chains follows, all from one sample in a study of T cells after yellow fever vaccination. TCRdb reanalysed the 5' RACE reads using MiXCR and keeps one entry per CDR3 protein. There are about 310,000 distinct CDR3 sequences in the sample; less than 4.5% occur only once, and 20% to 25% lies in the top ten. Sample: PBMCs, taken on the day of the yellow fever booster vaccination. These receptors came from a man between 18 and 35 years old who received the YFV17D yellow fever vaccine. Both conserved end residues are part of each CDR3. The D gene is left open where the match is weak. Size tells how often a clone was seen (once, few, many) or the class of an expanded clone, and some rows leave it out.

j_gene: TRBJ2-5
abundance: .
d_gene: .
v_gene: TRBV6-5
CDR3aa: CASSYYGGRETQYF
CDR3nt: TGTGCCAGCAGTTACTATGGGGGGCGAGAGACCCAGTACTTC

j_gene: TRBJ2-1
abundance: .
d_gene: TRBD2
v_gene: TRBV4-2
CDR3aa: CASSQGGAGGLNEQFF
CDR3nt: TGTGCCAGCAGCCAAGGGGGAGCGGGGGGGCTCAATGAGCAGTTCTTC

j_gene: TRBJ2-1
abundance: .
d_gene: TRBD2
v_gene: TRBV7-2
CDR3aa: CASSPASGGYNEQFF
CDR3nt: TGTGCCAGCAGCCCAGCCAGCGGGGGATACAATGAGCAGTTCTTC

j_gene: TRBJ2-2
abundance: many
d_gene: TRBD2
v_gene: TRBV20-1
CDR3aa: CSARDPSGGAGSGELFF
CDR3nt: TGCAGTGCTAGAGACCCGAGCGGGGGCGCCGGGTCCGGGGAGCTGTTTTTT

j_gene: TRBJ2-7
abundance: many
d_gene: .
v_gene: TRBV6-6
CDR3aa: CASSYSQASYEQYF
CDR3nt: TGTGCCAGCAGTTACTCACAGGCTTCCTACGAGCAGTACTTC

j_gene: TRBJ1-5
abundance: .
d_gene: .
v_gene: TRBV7-9
CDR3aa: CASSLEENQPQHF
CDR3nt: TGTGCCAGCAGCTTAGAAGAAAATCAGCCCCAGCATTTT

j_gene: TRBJ1-6
abundance: .
d_gene: .
v_gene: TRBV5-1
CDR3aa: CASSSRGEWAPLHF
CDR3nt: TGCGCCAGCAGCTCGAGGGGGGAATGGGCACCCCTCCACTTT

j_gene: TRBJ2-2
abundance: few
d_gene: TRBD1
v_gene: TRBV24-1
CDR3aa: CATSDRGSTGELFF
CDR3nt: TGTGCCACCAGCGACAGGGGGAGCACCGGGGAGCTGTTTTTT

j_gene: TRBJ2-1
abundance: .
d_gene: .
v_gene: TRBV5-1
CDR3aa: CATLRQALSYNEQFF
CDR3nt: TGCGCCACCCTGAGGCAGGCTCTATCCTACAATGAGCAGTTCTTC

j_gene: TRBJ2-1
abundance: .
d_gene: .
v_gene: TRBV9
CDR3aa: CASSVSMGAYNEQFF
CDR3nt: TGTGCCAGCAGCGTTTCCATGGGAGCCTACAATGAGCAGTTCTTC

j_gene: TRBJ2-5
abundance: many
d_gene: .
v_gene: TRBV15
CDR3aa: CATSRVELRQGSQYF
CDR3nt: TGTGCCACCAGCAGAGTCGAACTTCGCCAAGGGTCCCAGTACTTC

j_gene: TRBJ2-5
abundance: many
d_gene: TRBD2
v_gene: TRBV4-2
CDR3aa: CASSRIAGGQETQYF
CDR3nt: TGTGCCAGCAGCCGAATAGCGGGGGGACAAGAGACCCAGTACTTC

j_gene: TRBJ2-2
abundance: many
d_gene: .
v_gene: TRBV5-4
CDR3aa: CASSRDLRNTGELFF
CDR3nt: TGTGCCAGCAGCCGGGACTTAAGGAACACCGGGGAGCTGTTTTTT

j_gene: TRBJ2-1
abundance: few
d_gene: .
v_gene: TRBV6-5
CDR3aa: CASSSLLRLSSYNEQFF
CDR3nt: TGTGCCAGCAGTAGCCTCCTCCGACTAAGCTCCTACAATGAGCAGTTCTTC